This T cell receptor beta chain was retrieved from a study of cytomegalovirus exposure and HLA in healthy donors. A remark on this clone: What it binds is unknown.

Study-level results: A highly shared variant cluster was judged a likely technical artifact.

From germline, CDR1 is SGDLS and CDR2 YYNGEE. The V segment lost 6 bases and the J segment 5 bases; nucleotides outside the gene matches: 7. This CDR3 contains 13 residues. Primers for the PCR totalled 60 Vbeta and 13 Jbeta. Data came from immunoSEQ multiplex PCR; TCRdb stores just in-frame clones and leaves some out. Of about 170,000 clones detected, 70% to 90% appear once; the ten largest clones hold 2% to 2.5%. Sequenced input: PBMCs. The source is a man between 18 and 35 years old in good health and CMV-seropositive. The V gene is TRBV9, the J gene TRBJ2-5; TRBD2 aligns across 7 bases. The CDR3 here is CASNIRGVETQYF. Here the CDR3 DNA reads TGTGCCAGCAACATTCGGGGGGTGGAGACCCAGTACTTC.